The source of this T cell receptor beta chain is a study of OX40 agonist ivuxolimab in advanced cancers. With regard to the full study: Ivuxolimab, which targeted the costimulatory receptor OX40 (CD134), was an agonistic, fully human IgG2 monoclonal antibody. Intravenous ivuxolimab was administered to patients every 2 weeks at six dose levels: 0.01, 0.1, 0.3, 1.5, 3 and 10 mg/kg. In the dose-escalation cohort, approximately 83% of patients were male, and the mean age was roughly 60 years with a range of about 20 to 90. Patients were allowed to have had prior anti-PD-1, anti-PD-L1 or anti-CTLA-4 therapy, and around 41% of the dose-escalation patients had previously received checkpoint inhibitors. Of the roughly 52 patients in dose escalation, about 20 had hepatocellular carcinoma, some 15 had melanoma, 9 had renal cell carcinoma and 9 had head and neck cancer. The paper reports the monotherapy dose-escalation portion (N = 52 patients) of the phase I ivuxolimab trial. The purpose of peripheral TCRbeta sequencing was to test whether ivuxolimab changed TCR sequence diversity and led to clonal T-cell expansion. Three dose-escalation patients achieved partial responses, one with hepatocellular carcinoma and two with cutaneous melanoma. On the study overall, not on this receptor specifically: After ivuxolimab, CD8+ T cells had more expanded clones than CD4+ T cells on average. Low levels of normalized T-cell clonal expansion were also seen in some patients who did not respond. The antigen specificity of the peripheral T cells that underwent clonal expansion was not determined. In partial responders in the 0.1-3.0 mg/kg groups, normalized peripheral clonal expansion was found to be among the lowest, especially among CD8+ T cells. At doses from 0.1 to 3.0 mg/kg, clonal expansion was seen in both CD4+ and CD8+ blood T cells between baseline and week 6.

Measured from the cysteine to the phenylalanine, the CDR3 is 13 residues long. Solely the CDR3 DNA is kept, with 39 bases framed from the first base. The germline V gene (reference sequence) gives CDR1 as GTSNPN and CDR2 as SVGIG. Trimming removed 5 bases from V and 4 bases from J, leaving 11 bases between the germline ends. Genomic DNA was extracted from sorted cells for sequencing of the TCRbeta CDR3 region. The immunoSEQ Assay was used for sequencing of TCRbeta CDR3 regions. TCRdb took this table from immuneACCESS and kept in-frame rearrangements with V and J called. Such tables lack part of the clones; where checked against another copy, unresolved V genes explain under half of the gap, and the rest is unexplained. This sample has tens of thousands of clones in its table, and about 93% of those were observed once. In total, the top ten clones hold about 0.45% of the sample. The trial excluded patients who had a history of autoimmune disease or were on systemic immunosuppression. Peripheral blood for TCR sequencing was drawn from every dose cohort at baseline, at cycle 4 day 1 and at cycle 7 day 1. The samples were drawn from a first-in-human, open-label, multicenter phase I dose-escalation trial of ivuxolimab. Adults with locally advanced or metastatic melanoma, renal cell, hepatocellular, or head and neck squamous cell carcinoma were enrolled in the trial. CD4+ and CD8+ T cells were sorted separately from peripheral blood before TCR sequencing.

As concerns this clone: There is no known antigen for this receptor. Qualities for individual bases were not recorded, and no much larger clone is one base off.

The chain is made from TRBV30 and TRBJ2-2; no D gene call is confident. This sequence was found in an adult with an advanced solid tumor such as melanoma, head and neck, liver or kidney cancer. The sample here was CD4+ or CD8+ T cells sorted from blood, taken in a trial of the OX40 agonist ivuxolimab. In nucleotides, the sequence is TGTGCCTGGGTCCCTGGGTCCACCGGGGAGCTGTTTTTT. Translated, it gives CAWVPGSTGELFF.